This TCR beta chain was sequenced in a study of regulatory dendritic cells for organ transplantation. Notes on the study in general: Mature dendritic cells appeared to drive more memory CD8+ clonal expansion than regulatory ones. Alloreactive memory CD8+ T cell pools varied considerably between individuals. Memory CD8+ T cells were the most oligoclonal; naive cells were highly diverse.

Germline loops: CDR1 KGHSH, CDR2 LQKENI. The CDR3 is 13 residues long. V was clipped by 3 bases and J by 9 bases, with 12 bases between them. Clones were read by immunoSEQ multiplex PCR, and TCRdb kept only the in-frame ones, dropping some. The sample consists of under 35,000 clones, roughly 91% of them appearing once. With respect to this clone: Its antigen remains unknown.

Memory T cells were CD45RO+, naive were CD45RA+, sorted by FACS. The sequence derives from a human donor in good health. The chain links TRBV18 to TRBJ2-1; no firm D call. The sample comprised naive CD4+ T cells from blood. Noted subset: CD45RA+ naive T cells. The CDR3 sequence is CASSPIREAEQFF. The CDR3 DNA reads as TGTGCCAGCTCACCTATCAGAGAGGCTGAGCAGTTCTTC.